This T cell receptor (beta chain) comes out of a study of naive and memory T cell subsets. The study, taken as a whole, reports: There was no ground truth to check naive and memory subset results.

In this sample, this clonotype turned up a few times. Its antigen remains unknown. Both TRBC1 and TRBC2 were covered by a beta constant-region primer of two equimolar oligonucleotides. TCRdb re-called the UMI-ligation and nested PCR reads with MiXCR, one entry per CDR3 protein. The data show 5,000 or so distinct CDR3 sequences, approximately 6.8% seen once. Cells stained for CD3, CD4, CD8, CD45RA and CD27 were sorted into four subsets. Sorting gates: effector memory CD45RA-CD27-, EMRA CD45RA+CD27-. The CDR3 totals 14 residues. The V end was cut by 6 bases, the J end by 1 base, with 10 bases between. The germline V gene has CDR1 SEHNR and CDR2 FQNEAQ (reference sequence).

This receptor was taken from a human donor in good health. Sequenced material: effector memory CD8+ T cells from blood. Specified subset: effector memory, CD45RA- CD27-. The chain carries TRBV7-9 and TRBJ1-5, with unresolved D. In DNA form, the CDR3 reads TGTGCCAGCAGTCGGGGAGTAAGCAATCAGCCCCAGCATTTT. This translates into CASSRGVSNQPQHF.